The 23 T cell receptor beta chains below come from one sample, sequenced in a study of identical twins. TCRdb used MiXCR to reprocess the 5' RACE reads, holding one entry per CDR3 protein. The sample has approximately 590,000 distinct CDR3 sequences; approximately 10% are singletons. The same data also went into a second study, on yellow fever vaccine responses in identical twins.

The specimen sequenced was PBMCs. The receptors stem from a woman aged 18-35 years in good health.

In its sample, this clonotype was seen a few times. This chain connects TRBV6-1 to TRBJ2-3, with D hard to call. The CDR3 is 13 amino acids. The V gene lost 6 bases and the J gene lost 6 bases, with 13 bases spanning the gap. Germline V gene sequence: CDR1 MNHNS, CDR2 SASEGT. CDR3 nucleotides: TGTGCCAGCAGCCGGATCCTACCGGATACGCAGTATTTT. As protein: CASSRILPDTQYF.

This clonotype was observed at least ten times. The CDR3 DNA reads TGTGCCACCAGCAGGACAGGGTCAGGCACAGATACGCAGTATTTT. Translation gives CATSRTGSGTDTQYF. The chain recombines TRBV24-1 with TRBJ2-3; TRBD1 aligns across 8 bases. The V and J ends lost 7 bases and 1 base, in that order; junction bases with no gene match: 6. This CDR3 has 15 amino acids. Germline V lookup: CDR1 KGHDR, CDR2 SFDVKD.

This clonotype has ten or more counts. The gene calls are TRBV12-3 or TRBV12-4 and TRBJ2-1; TRBD2 agrees at 8 bases. The length of the CDR3 is 15 residues. With 6 bases clipped from V and 6 bases from J, the junction kept 10 bases outside the gene matches. The DNA for the CDR3 is TGTGCCAGCAGCCTTGCGGGGGGCGGGGGCAATGAGCAGTTCTTC. It is translated as CASSLAGGGGNEQFF.

This sequence joins TRBV29-1 and TRBJ2-1, with D maybe TRBD2 (6 bases). V was shortened by 4 bases and J by 4 bases, with 14 bases between the two germline ends. CDR1 is SQVTM and CDR2 is ANQGSEA in the germline V gene. This CDR3 region has 14 residues. CDR3 protein: CSVGGRPNYNEQFF. The CDR3 DNA reads TGCAGCGTTGGTGGGAGGCCAAATTACAATGAGCAGTTCTTC.

This chain links TRBV11-1 with TRBJ2-6; tentatively, D is TRBD1 (5 bases). Germline CDR1 and CDR2: SGHAT and FQDESV (reference sequence). V lost 2 bases and J lost 2, with 22 bases in between. The CDR3 consists of 20 residues. This chain's CDR3 is CASSLNGFGHILPGANVLTF. CDR3 in DNA: TGTGCCAGCAGCTTAAACGGATTTGGACACATTCTCCCTGGGGCCAACGTCCTGACTTTC.

This sequence joins TRBV12-3 or TRBV12-4 and TRBJ1-5, with D maybe TRBD1 (5 bases). The CDR3 runs 17 residues. V gave up 1 base and J gave up 2 bases, with 15 bases separating them. The CDR3 loop is CASSLVGGTMGNQPQHF. The CDR3 DNA is TGTGCCAGCAGTTTAGTTGGGGGGACGATGGGCAATCAGCCCCAGCATTTT.

This clonotype was seen ten or more times. The J gene is TRBJ2-7, the V gene TRBV5-1, with TRBD1 matching over 7 bases. This CDR3 comprises 14 residues. V trimming: 6 bases; J trimming: 3 bases; junction bases outside the gene matches: 9. The germline CDR1 and CDR2 sequences are SGHRS and YFSETQ. CDR3 sequence (DNA): TGCGCCAGCAAACCCGGACAGGCCTACTACGAGCAGTACTTC. Protein sequence: CASKPGQAYYEQYF.

This clonotype was recorded a few times. This chain connects TRBV7-9 to TRBJ2-1, with 9 bases aligning to TRBD2. Germline V CDR1 and CDR2: SEHNR, FQNEAQ (reference sequence). This CDR3 region has 16 residues. The trim removed 1 base at V and 6 bases at J, leaving 7 bases unmatched. The CDR3 DNA reads TGTGCCAGCAGCTTAGGATGGCGGGAGGGCACCAATGAGCAGTTCTTC. It encodes CASSLGWREGTNEQFF.

The chain uses TRBV20-1 and TRBJ1-4, with D unresolved. The V gene lost 1 base and the J gene lost 5 bases, with 14 bases spanning the gap. CDR3 size: 15 residues. The germline V gene has CDR1 DFQATT and CDR2 SNEGSKA (reference sequence). The CDR3 DNA reads as TGCAGTGCTAGAGCCCGATTGTGGGGAAATGAAAAACTGTTTTTT. Its protein is CSARARLWGNEKLFF.

This clonotype occurred many times. The chain combines TRBV10-2 with TRBJ2-7, with D unresolved. Trimming removed 4 bases at V and 0 bases at J, with 16 bases between. The CDR3 has 16 amino acids. Germline CDR1 and CDR2: WSHSY and SAAADI. The CDR3 DNA reads TGCGCCAGCAGTGGATCAAGGCAGAGCAGCTCCTACGAGCAGTACTTC. It specifies CASSGSRQSSSYEQYF.

The table lists this clonotype with a few counts. This chain joins TRBV6-5 and TRBJ2-3, with D possibly TRBD1 on 6 matching bases. V was cut by 0 bases and J by 5 bases, with 15 bases left in between. Per the germline V gene, CDR1 is MNHEY and CDR2 is SVGAGI. The CDR3 contains 16 residues. The CDR3 here is CASSYSMGQRGDTQYF. The CDR3 bases are TGTGCCAGCAGTTACTCGATGGGACAAAGAGGAGATACGCAGTATTTT.

In this sample, this clonotype turned up a few times. This chain joins TRBV27 and TRBJ2-7; 7 nucleotides match TRBD1. The length of the CDR3 is 14 residues. Trimming removed 5 bases from V and 3 bases from J; junction bases left unmatched: 7. Germline CDR1 reads MNHEY; CDR2 reads SMNVEV (reference sequence). The CDR3 spells CASSLRDRHYEQYF. The CDR3 region has the DNA TGTGCCAGCAGTCTCCGGGACAGACACTACGAGCAGTACTTC.

This clonotype was detected many times. The CDR3 sequence: CSAPIPRGGRETQYF. Written as DNA, the CDR3 is TGCAGTGCTCCCATTCCTCGGGGGGGCAGGGAGACCCAGTACTTC. The V and J genes are TRBV20-1 and TRBJ2-5; 8 positions agree with TRBD2. The CDR3 spans 15 residues. Germline lookup yields CDR1 DFQATT and CDR2 SNEGSKA (reference sequence). V lost 5 bases, J lost 5 bases, and 13 bases stayed unmatched.

This clonotype was recorded at least ten times. V gene TRBV4-3 combines with J gene TRBJ2-1, with D tentatively TRBD1 (5 bases). V was shortened by 0 bases and J by 0 bases, with 12 bases between the two germline ends. Germline V gene data show CDR1 as LGHNA and CDR2 as YSLEER. The CDR3 consists of 17 residues. The CDR3 sequence is CASSQDGAASSYNEQFF. In nucleotides, the CDR3 is TGCGCCAGCAGCCAAGATGGGGCGGCAAGCTCCTACAATGAGCAGTTCTTC.

This clonotype was recorded a few times. The V gene is TRBV6-2 or TRBV6-3, the J gene TRBJ2-7; no clear D gene. CDR1 MNHEY and CDR2 SVGEGT come from the germline V gene. Deletions cut 3 bases from V and 0 bases from J, with 12 bases between. The CDR3 is made up of 15 amino acids. CDR3 protein: CASSYRWASSYEQYF. In nucleotides, the CDR3 is TGTGCCAGCAGTTATAGGTGGGCCAGCTCCTACGAGCAGTACTTC.

This clonotype was picked up many times. The chain employs TRBV7-2 and TRBJ2-1; possible D gene TRBD2, 6 bases. Germline CDR1 is SGHTA and CDR2 is FQGNSA. The V gene lost 5 bases and the J gene lost 5 bases, with 10 bases spanning the gap. The CDR3 consists of 13 residues. The CDR3 nucleotides are TGTGCCAGCAGCCCCGGGACTCACAATGAGCAGTTCTTC. Protein: CASSPGTHNEQFF.

V usage is TRBV3-1 and J usage is TRBJ2-1, with 11 bases that match TRBD2. With 11 bases clipped from V and 1 base from J, the junction kept 16 bases outside the gene matches. Germline V gene lookup returns CDR1 LGHDT and CDR2 YNNKEL (reference sequence). This CDR3 is 18 amino acids long. CDR3 nucleotide sequence: TGTGCCTTCAGCCCGACTAGCGGGACGTTCCGATCCTACAATGAGCAGTTCTTC. It yields the protein CAFSPTSGTFRSYNEQFF.

This clonotype was detected a few times. J is TRBJ1-3 and V is TRBV7-2; 9 nucleotides align to TRBD1. V dropped 5 bases and J dropped 4; count of bases not matched to a gene: 6. The germline V gene has CDR1 SGHTA and CDR2 FQGNSA. The CDR3 sequence is 15 residues long. For the CDR3, the DNA is TGTGCCAGCAGCCCGAGTGGACAGGGGGGAAACACCATATATTTT. Amino acid sequence: CASSPSGQGGNTIYF.

The chain joins TRBV11-2 to TRBJ2-1; tentative D call: TRBD1 (6 bases). Trimming took 4 bases from V and 6 from J, leaving 19 bases between them. Germline V gene sequence: CDR1 SGHAT, CDR2 FQNNGV. The CDR3 is 16 residues long. CDR3: CASSSGAQGRGNEQFF. The CDR3 DNA is TGTGCCAGCAGCTCAGGAGCTCAGGGGAGAGGCAATGAGCAGTTCTTC.

This clonotype was counted many times. The chain links TRBV6-2 or TRBV6-3 to TRBJ2-3; D is undetermined. Germline loops: CDR1 MNHEY, CDR2 SVGEGT. The CDR3 is 14 amino acids. With 3 bases removed from V and 1 base from J, the gap between germline ends came to 8 bases. The CDR3 coding sequence is TGTGCCAGCAGTTATCAAGGGCGCACAGATACGCAGTATTTT. Translated, it gives CASSYQGRTDTQYF.

The chain couples TRBV4-3 to TRBJ2-3; 13 bases fit TRBD2. The ends lost 3 bases at V and 6 bases at J; junction bases unmatched: 3. CDR1 and CDR2 (germline): LGHNA, YSLEER. CDR3 length: 15 amino acids. The DNA of the CDR3 is TGCGCCAGCAGCCACCAGACTAGCGGGGGGGATACGCAGTATTTT. Translated, it gives CASSHQTSGGDTQYF.

This clonotype was counted a few times. CDR3 sequence (DNA): TGTGCCAGCAGCTCTCCAGGGATAATCGAGACCCAGTACTTC. Translation gives CASSSPGIIETQYF. The chain uses TRBV5-6 and TRBJ2-5, with TRBD1 as a possible D gene (5 bases). The CDR3 runs to 14 residues. Trimming left V 3 bases short and J 5 bases short, with 14 bases between. The germline V gene encodes CDR1 SGHDT and CDR2 YYEEEE.

The chain has TRBV7-6 and TRBJ2-1; 12 bases match TRBD2. There are 15 residues in the CDR3. V dropped 4 bases and J dropped 10; count of bases not matched to a gene: 8. Germline CDR1 is SGHVS and CDR2 is FNYEAQ. CDR3 sequence reads: CASSSLAGGLREQFF. The CDR3 DNA reads as TGTGCCAGCAGCTCTCTAGCGGGGGGGCTGAGGGAGCAGTTCTTC.